This T cell receptor (beta chain) was identified during a study of shared clonotypes between healthy human individuals. Looking at the study overall: The study drew on two women and a few men aged 18 to 49 as donors. CD4 naive cells filled three plates per donor, CD4 memory three, CD8 naive two and CD8 memory one. Study-wide points: Some naive CD4 clonotypes, around 4.9%, turned up in common across four donors.

TCRdb's table, derived via immunoSEQ multiplex PCR, lists solely in-frame clones and lacks some. The data contain 2 million or so clones, roughly 94% of them singletons. To note about this clone: No antigen is known for it.

As defined, naive CD8 cells were CD45RO-negative and positively selected for CCR7, with terminally differentiated effector memory CD45RA+ cells excluded. The donors, healthy adults who were HIV-negative, had experienced no recent acute infections or vaccinations. J was trimmed by 0 bases and V by 0 bases; bases with no gene match: 8. The CDR3 totals 17 residues. Germline V gives CDR1 SGHDT, CDR2 YYEEEE. Sequencing was performed on naive CD8+ T cells sorted from blood. This receptor was taken from a man aged 18 to 29 in good health. The chain has TRBV5-6 and TRBJ2-7; 8 nucleotides match TRBD1. CDR3 amino acids: CASSLVSGGLFSYEQYF. The CDR3 DNA reads as TGTGCCAGCAGCTTGGTTTCAGGGGGCCTCTTCTCCTACGAGCAGTACTTC. Full variable domain (remainder filled in from reference TRBV5-6 and TRBJ2-7): DAGVTQSPTHLIKTRGQQVTLRCSPKSGHDTVSWYQQALGQGPQFIFQYYEEEERQRGNFPDRFSGHQFPNYSSELNVNALLLGDSALYLCASSLVSGGLFSYEQYFGPGTRLTVT.